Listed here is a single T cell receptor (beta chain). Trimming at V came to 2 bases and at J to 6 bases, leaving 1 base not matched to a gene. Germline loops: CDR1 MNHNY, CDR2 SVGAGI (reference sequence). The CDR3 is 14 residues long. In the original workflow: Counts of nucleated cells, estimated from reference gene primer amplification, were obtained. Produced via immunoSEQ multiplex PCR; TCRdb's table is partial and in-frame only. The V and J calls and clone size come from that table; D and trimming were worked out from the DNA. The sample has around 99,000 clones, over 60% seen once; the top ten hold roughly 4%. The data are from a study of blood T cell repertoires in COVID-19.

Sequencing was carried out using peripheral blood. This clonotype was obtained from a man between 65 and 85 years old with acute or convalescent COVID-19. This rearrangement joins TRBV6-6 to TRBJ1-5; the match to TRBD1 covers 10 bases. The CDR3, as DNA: TGTGCCAGCAGTTACGGGGACAGGGGTCAGCCCCAGCATTTT. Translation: CASSYGDRGQPQHF.